Listed below are T cell receptor beta chains from one sample, sequenced in a study of cytomegalovirus exposure and HLA in healthy donors. Method: immunoSEQ multiplex PCR; TCRdb's copy keeps in-frame clones and lacks some. The sample consists of more than 200,000 clones, 90% of them appearing once. Sequencing was performed on PBMCs. All receptors derive from a woman younger than 45 in good health and CMV-seronegative. CDR3s include the opening cysteine and the closing phenylalanine or tryptophan. A D gene is named only where the DNA matches it firmly. Clone size, where shown, is once, few, many, or a class for clones that have expanded.

D gene,clone size,V gene,J gene,CDR3 protein,CDR3 DNA
NA,NA,TRBV19,TRBJ2-5,CASSMVGVETQYF,TGTGCCAGTAGTATGGTAGGGGTAGAGACCCAGTACTTC
NA,NA,TRBV18,TRBJ2-7,CASSPASGAPRSYEQYF,TGTGCCAGCTCACCTGCCTCAGGTGCCCCTAGGTCCTACGAGCAGTACTTC
NA,once,TRBV5-1,TRBJ2-1,CASSLNNEQFF,TGCGCCAGCAGCCTTAACAATGAGCAGTTCTTC
NA,NA,TRBV5-1,TRBJ2-1,CASMDSYNEQFF,TGCGCCAGCATGGACTCTTACAATGAGCAGTTCTTC
NA,NA,TRBV28,TRBJ2-7,CASTPTGVGGNEQYF,TGTGCCAGCACCCCAACAGGGGTTGGCGGGAACGAGCAGTACTTC
NA,NA,TRBV5-1,TRBJ2-7,CASSLGPAYEQYF,TGCGCCAGCAGCTTGGGTCCAGCCTACGAGCAGTACTTC
TRBD1,NA,TRBV4-3,TRBJ1-1,CASSQGDRDQTEAFF,TGCGCCAGCAGCCAAGGAGACAGGGATCAAACTGAAGCTTTCTTT
NA,NA,TRBV4-2,TRBJ2-2,CASSQDRGSGELFF,TGTGCCAGCAGCCAAGACCGGGGATCCGGGGAGCTGTTTTTT
NA,NA,TRBV30,TRBJ2-3,CAWSAGTASTDTQYF,TGTGCCTGGAGTGCTGGGACGGCTAGCACAGATACGCAGTATTTT
NA,NA,TRBV11-2,TRBJ2-1,CASSPNGEGGEQFF,TGTGCCAGCAGCCCCAATGGGGAGGGGGGTGAGCAGTTCTTC
NA,NA,TRBV5-4,TRBJ2-7,CASSPDYTYEQYF,TGTGCCAGCAGCCCTGACTACACCTACGAGCAGTACTTC